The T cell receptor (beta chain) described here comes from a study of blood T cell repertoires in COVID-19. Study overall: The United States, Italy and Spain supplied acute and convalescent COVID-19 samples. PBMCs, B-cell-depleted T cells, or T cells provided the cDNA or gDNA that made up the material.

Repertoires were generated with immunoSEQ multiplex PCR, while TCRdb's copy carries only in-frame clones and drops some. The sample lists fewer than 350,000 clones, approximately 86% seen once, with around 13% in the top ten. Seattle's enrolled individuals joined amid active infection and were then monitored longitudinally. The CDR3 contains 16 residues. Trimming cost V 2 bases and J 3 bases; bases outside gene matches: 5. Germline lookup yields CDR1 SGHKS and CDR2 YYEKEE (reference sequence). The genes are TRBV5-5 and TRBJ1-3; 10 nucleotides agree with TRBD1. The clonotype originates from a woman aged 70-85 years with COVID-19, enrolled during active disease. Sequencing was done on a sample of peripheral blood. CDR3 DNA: TGTGCCAGCAGCTTCTGGGACAGGGGATATGGAAACACCATATATTTT. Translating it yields CASSFWDRGYGNTIYF.